This passage covers 16 T cell receptor beta chains from one sample sequenced in a study of T-cell memory formation after mild COVID-19 (dated by TCRdb to the early 2020s). The library came from 5' RACE. Sequencing was performed on an Illumina NovaSeq 6000. The public reads were run again by TCRdb, first through fastp at Q25 and then through MiXCR, and only productive beta chains were kept. A single entry per CDR3 protein holds the most common genes and DNA from its merged rows. In this sample the table shows roughly 450,000 distinct CDR3 sequences, 15% to 20% of which occur a single time. The ten largest clones represent around an eighth of the sample. Specimen: PBMCs or a T cell subset sorted from them (not recorded which). Source of these receptors: an adult woman who had mild COVID-19 (a few samples of this study predate the infection). The sample titles of this study are shuffled in the database, so cell type and time point are left out; the donor was told from shared clones.

This chain uses TRBV20-1 with TRBJ2-5; TRBD2 agrees at 9 bases. Losses at the gene ends were 7 bases for V and 5 bases for J; bases not matched to a gene: 8. This CDR3 has 13 residues. Germline lookup yields CDR1 DFQATT and CDR2 SNEGSKA (reference sequence). The CDR3: CSGKRGAGETQYF. The DNA for the CDR3 is TGCAGTGGGAAGCGGGGGGCCGGGGAGACCCAGTACTTC.

The chain combines TRBV9 with TRBJ2-5, with a tentative D call TRBD1 (5 bases). The CDR3 consists of 14 residues. V was trimmed by 1 base and J by 5 bases, leaving 12 bases between them. In germline, CDR1 is SGDLS, CDR2 YYNGEE. The CDR3 loop reads CASSVRGFEETQYF. The CDR3 bases are TGTGCCAGCAGCGTAAGGGGATTTGAGGAGACCCAGTACTTC.

The gene calls are TRBV7-8 and TRBJ2-5; tentative D call: TRBD2 (5 bases). The germline V gene encodes CDR1 SGHVS and CDR2 FQNEAQ. Trimming pared 2 bases from V and 2 bases from J, leaving 15 bases between. The CDR3 loop spans 16 amino acids. The CDR3 protein is CASSLTRVADQETQYF. For the CDR3, the DNA is TGTGCCAGCAGCTTAACGCGGGTTGCAGATCAAGAGACCCAGTACTTC.

The gene calls are TRBV4-1 and TRBJ2-5; D unresolved. CDR1 is MGHRA, CDR2 YSYEKL, per germline. The CDR3 covers 14 residues. V dropped 0 bases and J dropped 7 bases, with 12 bases sitting between them. CDR3 in DNA: TGCGCCAGCAGCCAAGAGGATAGGAAGGGGACCCAGTACTTC. Amino acids: CASSQEDRKGTQYF.

There are a few counts of this clonotype. The V call is TRBV5-1, the J call TRBJ2-6, with TRBD2 matching 7 bases. J gave up 0 bases and V 8 bases, and 2 bases lay outside the gene matches. Per the germline V gene, CDR1 is SGHRS and CDR2 is YFSETQ. This CDR3 contains 14 residues. Here the CDR3 DNA reads TGCGCCAGGGGGGGGAGCTCTGGGGCCAACGTCCTGACTTTC. Its translation: CARGGSSGANVLTF.

This clonotype occurred many times. This chain links TRBV24-1 with TRBJ2-7; a weak D match, TRBD2 (5 bases). The CDR3 spans 16 residues. Trimming stripped 3 bases from V and 3 bases from J, with 17 bases between. From germline, CDR1 is KGHDR and CDR2 SFDVKD. The CDR3 DNA reads TGTGCCACCAGTGATAAGCCGAAGAGCGGAAGCTACGAGCAGTACTTC. Its translation is CATSDKPKSGSYEQYF.

The chain is built from TRBV7-2 and TRBJ2-4; possibly TRBD1 for D (6 bases). The CDR3 totals 15 residues. V was pared by 3 bases and J by 0 bases, with 9 bases between. The germline gives CDR1 SGHTA, CDR2 FQGNSA. The CDR3 loop reads CASSFQGRAKNIQYF. CDR3 bases: TGTGCCAGCAGCTTCCAGGGGCGAGCCAAAAACATTCAGTACTTC. The full variable domain, its missing parts supplied by reference TRBV7-2 and TRBJ2-4, is GAGVSQSPSNKVTEKGKDVELRCDPISGHTALYWYRQSLGQGLEFLIYFQGNSAPDKSGLPSDRFSAERTGGSVSTLTIQRTQQEDSAVYLCASSFQGRAKNIQYFGAGTRLSVL.

This chain uses TRBV7-2 with TRBJ2-3; TRBD1 is a possible D gene (5 bases). CDR3 length: 18 residues. Trimming stripped 5 bases from V and 2 bases from J, with 23 bases between. In germline, CDR1 is SGHTA, CDR2 FQGNSA. The CDR3 region is CASSPGPIRALTTDTQYF. As DNA, the CDR3 is TGTGCCAGCAGCCCCGGTCCGATCAGGGCTCTCACCACAGATACGCAGTATTTT.

This clonotype showed up just a few times. This sequence joins TRBV6-5 and TRBJ2-3; D might be TRBD1 (6 bases). V was clipped by 6 bases and J by 4 bases, with 17 bases between them. The germline V gene has CDR1 MNHEY and CDR2 SVGAGI. This CDR3 contains 15 residues. The CDR3 reads CASSITGIKADTQYF. In nucleotides, the CDR3 is TGTGCCAGCAGCATAACAGGGATAAAGGCAGATACGCAGTATTTT.

About this clonotype itself: A much larger clone lies a single base off, so this may be a read error. The chain uses TRBV7-9 and TRBJ2-7; possible D gene TRBD2, 5 bases. The germline V and J ends were trimmed by 1 base and 0 bases, with 7 bases remaining between them. Looked up from germline, CDR1 is SEHNR and CDR2 is FQNEAQ (reference sequence). This CDR3 comprises 14 residues. The CDR3 DNA reads as TGTGCCAGCAGCTTAGAGGACTTCTCCTACGAGCAGTACTTC. Its protein product is CASSLEDFSYEQYF.

This chain connects TRBV11-2 to TRBJ2-7; the match to TRBD1 covers 7 bases. Germline assignment: CDR1 SGHAT and CDR2 FQNNGV. The CDR3 covers 14 residues. V dropped 4 bases and J dropped 2; count of bases not matched to a gene: 5. Here the CDR3 DNA reads TGTGCCAGCAGCTCTGGGACAGAAGCCTACGAGCAGTACTTC. It is translated as CASSSGTEAYEQYF.

The V gene is TRBV29-1, the J gene TRBJ1-1; no definite D call. Trimming took 7 bases from V and 6 from J, leaving 12 bases between them. The CDR3 spans 11 residues. Germline lookup yields CDR1 SQVTM and CDR2 ANQGSEA. The CDR3 reads CSAQDGSEAFF. The CDR3 DNA reads as TGCAGCGCCCAGGACGGGTCTGAAGCTTTCTTT. Filled out from reference TRBV29-1 and TRBJ1-1, the complete variable domain reads SAVISQKPSRDICQRGTSLTIQCQVDSQVTMMFWYRQQPGQSLTLIATANQGSEATYESGFVIDKFPISRPNLTFSTLTVSNMSPEDSSIYLCSAQDGSEAFFGQGTRLTVV.

This clonotype occurred a few times. The rearrangement uses TRBV6-2 or TRBV6-3 and TRBJ2-1; perhaps TRBD2 as D (6 bases). Trimming pared 0 bases from V and 5 bases from J, leaving 11 bases between. Looked up from germline, CDR1 is MNHEY and CDR2 is SVGEGT. The CDR3 is 15 residues long. This CDR3 is CASSYSREAHNEQFF. Here the CDR3 DNA reads TGTGCCAGCAGTTACTCTAGGGAGGCCCACAATGAGCAGTTCTTC.

This clonotype was seen many times. CDR3 DNA: TGCGCCAGCAGCCCCAGGGTGGACTATGGCTACACCTTC. It codes for CASSPRVDYGYTF. The chain uses TRBV4-1 and TRBJ1-2, with D possibly matching TRBD1 (5 bases). Germline assignment: CDR1 MGHRA and CDR2 YSYEKL. Trimming shortened V by 4 bases and J by 3 bases, and 9 bases separated the two germline ends. CDR3 length: 13 amino acids.

This clonotype was observed at least ten times. The chain combines TRBV4-2 with TRBJ2-1, with TRBD2 identical over 10 bases. This CDR3 region has 17 residues. The V and J ends lost 4 bases and 9 bases, in that order; junction bases with no gene match: 15. CDR1 LGHNA and CDR2 YNFKEQ come from the germline V gene. The DNA of the CDR3 is TGTGCCAGCAGCCCGAAAAGGTCGGGACTAGCGAGCTCTGAGCAGTTCTTC. Residues: CASSPKRSGLASSEQFF.

The chain couples TRBV4-3 to TRBJ2-3; no clear D. The length of the CDR3 is 16 residues. V was clipped by 0 bases and J by 2 bases, with 12 bases between them. CDR1 and CDR2 (germline): LGHNA, YSLEER. CDR3 amino acids: CASSQEFAMHTDTQYF. The CDR3 coding sequence is TGCGCCAGCAGCCAAGAATTCGCTATGCACACAGATACGCAGTATTTT.